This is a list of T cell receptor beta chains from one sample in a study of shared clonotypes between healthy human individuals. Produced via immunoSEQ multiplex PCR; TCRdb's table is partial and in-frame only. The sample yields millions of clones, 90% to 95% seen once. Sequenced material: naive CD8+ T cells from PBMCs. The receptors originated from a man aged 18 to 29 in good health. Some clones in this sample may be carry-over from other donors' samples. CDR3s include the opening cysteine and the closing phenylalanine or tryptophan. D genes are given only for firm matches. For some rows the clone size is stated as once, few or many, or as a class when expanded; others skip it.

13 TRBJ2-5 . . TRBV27 CASSSLSEETQYF TGTGCCAGCAGTTCGCTTAGCGAAGAGACCCAGTACTTC
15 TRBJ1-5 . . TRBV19 CASSTRDPLLQPQHF TGTGCCAGTAGTACTAGGGACCCCCTCCTTCAGCCCCAGCATTTT
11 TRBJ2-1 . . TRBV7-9 CASSFRGEQFF TGTGCCAGCAGCTTTAGGGGTGAGCAGTTCTTC
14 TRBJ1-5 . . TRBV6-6 CASSYLQGGQPQHF TGTGCCAGCAGTTACTTACAGGGAGGGCAGCCCCAGCATTTT
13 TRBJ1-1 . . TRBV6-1 CASSELGDTEAFF TGTGCCAGCAGTGAATTGGGGGACACTGAAGCTTTCTTT
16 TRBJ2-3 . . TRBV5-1 CASSLAPRERTDTQYF TGCGCCAGCAGCTTGGCCCCCAGGGAGCGCACAGATACGCAGTATTTT
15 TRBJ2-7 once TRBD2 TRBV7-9 CASAYPLAGDYEQYF TGTGCCAGCGCGTATCCACTAGCGGGAGATTACGAGCAGTACTTC
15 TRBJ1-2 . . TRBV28 CASSYSDPAVYGYTF TGTGCCAGCAGTTACTCCGACCCGGCAGTCTATGGCTACACCTTC
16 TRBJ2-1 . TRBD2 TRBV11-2 CASSVGGGLAGREQFF TGTGCCAGCAGCGTGGGAGGGGGACTAGCGGGAAGGGAGCAGTTCTTC
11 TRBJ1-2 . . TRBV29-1 CSVQRDYGYTF TGCAGCGTTCAAAGGGACTATGGCTACACCTTC
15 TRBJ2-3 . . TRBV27 CASSPPRANTDTQYF TGTGCCAGCAGTCCCCCCCGAGCAAACACAGATACGCAGTATTTT
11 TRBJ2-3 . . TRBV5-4 CASSSTDTQYF TGTGCCAGCAGCTCCACAGATACGCAGTATTTT
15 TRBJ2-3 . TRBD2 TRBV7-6 CASSLSGRPTDTQYF TGTGCCAGCAGCCTTAGCGGGAGGCCTACAGATACGCAGTATTTT
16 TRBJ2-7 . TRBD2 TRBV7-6 CASSLGPSGRGYEQYF TGTGCCAGCAGCTTGGGGCCTAGCGGGAGAGGTTACGAGCAGTACTTC
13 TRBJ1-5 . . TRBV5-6 CASSLGGREPQHF TGTGCCAGCAGCTTGGGGGGACGGGAGCCCCAGCATTTT
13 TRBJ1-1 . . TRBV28 CASSLIQNTEAFF TGTGCCAGCAGTTTAATTCAAAACACTGAAGCTTTCTTT
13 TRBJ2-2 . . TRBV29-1 CSGVRGDTGELFF TGCAGCGGGGTCAGGGGCGACACCGGGGAGCTGTTTTTT
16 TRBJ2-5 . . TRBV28 CASSLWGRRTQETQYF TGTGCCAGCAGTTTATGGGGCAGGAGAACTCAAGAGACCCAGTACTTC
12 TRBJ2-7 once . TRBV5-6 CASSHQRYEQYF TGTGCCAGCAGCCACCAGCGATACGAGCAGTACTTC
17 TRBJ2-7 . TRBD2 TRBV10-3 CAISESRGGRVPGEQYF TGTGCCATCAGTGAGTCGAGGGGCGGGAGGGTCCCGGGGGAGCAGTACTTC
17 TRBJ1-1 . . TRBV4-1 CASSQDALRRMNTEAFF TGCGCCAGCAGCCAAGACGCCTTGAGACGGATGAACACTGAAGCTTTCTTT
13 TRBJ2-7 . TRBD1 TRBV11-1 CASSLDRAYEQYF TGTGCCAGCAGCTTGGACAGGGCCTACGAGCAGTACTTC
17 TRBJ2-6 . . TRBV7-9 CASSFLPQGAGANVLTF TGTGCCAGCAGCTTCCTTCCACAGGGCGCTGGGGCCAACGTCCTGACTTTC
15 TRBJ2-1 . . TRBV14 CASSSSFVGWDEQFF TGTGCCAGCAGCTCTAGTTTCGTAGGTTGGGATGAGCAGTTCTTC
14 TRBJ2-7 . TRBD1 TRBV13 CASSFGTGPYEQYF TGTGCCAGCAGCTTCGGGACAGGACCCTACGAGCAGTACTTC
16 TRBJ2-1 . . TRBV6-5 CASSYAPTLYYNEQFF TGTGCCAGCAGTTACGCGCCAACTTTATACTACAATGAGCAGTTCTTC
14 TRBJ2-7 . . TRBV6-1 CASSALKVAPEQYF TGTGCCAGCAGTGCCCTCAAGGTTGCGCCCGAGCAGTACTTC
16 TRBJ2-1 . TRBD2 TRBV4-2 CASSQEWTSAYNEQFF TGTGCCAGCAGCCAAGAATGGACTAGCGCCTACAATGAGCAGTTCTTC
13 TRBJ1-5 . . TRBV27 CASSLMGYQPQHF TGTGCCAGCAGTTTAATGGGGTATCAGCCCCAGCATTTT
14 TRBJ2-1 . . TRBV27 CASSPLGILNEQFF TGTGCCAGCAGTCCCTTAGGAATCCTCAATGAGCAGTTCTTC
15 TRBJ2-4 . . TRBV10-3 CAISEGGLAKNIQYF TGTGCCATCAGTGAGGGAGGTCTAGCCAAAAACATTCAGTACTTC
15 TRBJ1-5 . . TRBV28 CASTAGDVINQPQHF TGTGCCAGCACCGCGGGGGACGTAATCAATCAGCCCCAGCATTTT
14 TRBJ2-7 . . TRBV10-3 CAISLGGMTYEQYF TGTGCCATCAGTCTGGGCGGGATGACCTACGAGCAGTACTTC
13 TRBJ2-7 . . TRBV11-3 CASRGTDLYEQYF TGTGCCAGCCGGGGGACAGACCTATACGAGCAGTACTTC
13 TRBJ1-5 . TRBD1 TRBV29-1 CSVPGQGNQPQHF TGCAGCGTTCCGGGACAGGGGAATCAGCCCCAGCATTTT
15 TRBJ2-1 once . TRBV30 CAWSVWGSSYNEQFF TGTGCCTGGAGTGTATGGGGGAGCTCCTACAATGAGCAGTTCTTC
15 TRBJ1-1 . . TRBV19 CASSIMAGRNTEAFF TGTGCCAGTAGTATTATGGCAGGGAGGAACACTGAAGCTTTCTTT
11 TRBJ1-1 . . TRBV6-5 CASTGNTEAFF TGTGCCAGCACGGGGAACACTGAAGCTTTCTTT
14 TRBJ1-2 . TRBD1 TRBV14 CASSQTGTDYGYTF TGTGCCAGCAGCCAAACCGGGACAGACTATGGCTACACCTTC
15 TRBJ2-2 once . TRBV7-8 CASSLGRVATGELFF TGTGCCAGCAGCTTAGGCAGGGTGGCCACCGGGGAGCTGTTTTTT
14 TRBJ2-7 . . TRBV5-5 CASSFRELTYEQYF TGTGCCAGCAGCTTTAGGGAACTAACCTACGAGCAGTACTTC
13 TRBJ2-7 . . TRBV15 CATSRLESYEQYF TGTGCCACCAGCAGACTGGAGTCATACGAGCAGTACTTC
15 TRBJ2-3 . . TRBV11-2 CASSFTGWDTDTQYF TGTGCCAGCAGCTTCACAGGATGGGACACAGATACGCAGTATTTT
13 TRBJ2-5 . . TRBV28 CASSLSGKETQYF TGTGCCAGCAGTTTATCAGGGAAAGAGACCCAGTACTTC
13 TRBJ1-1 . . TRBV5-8 CASSLGGGTEAFF TGTGCCAGCAGCTTGGGGGGTGGAACTGAAGCTTTCTTT
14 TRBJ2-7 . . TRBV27 CASSLRGTSYEQYF TGTGCCAGCAGTTTACGCGGGACCTCCTACGAGCAGTACTTC
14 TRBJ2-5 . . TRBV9 CASSVDGITGTQYF TGTGCCAGCAGCGTAGACGGGATAACGGGGACCCAGTACTTC
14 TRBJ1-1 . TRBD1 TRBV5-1 CASSGGQQNTEAFF TGCGCCAGCAGCGGGGGACAGCAGAACACTGAAGCTTTCTTT
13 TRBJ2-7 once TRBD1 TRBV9 CASSRDREYEQYF TGTGCCAGCAGTCGGGACAGGGAATACGAGCAGTACTTC
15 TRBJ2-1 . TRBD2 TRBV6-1 CASSAYSGRANEQFF TGTGCCAGCAGTGCCTATAGCGGGAGGGCTAATGAGCAGTTCTTC
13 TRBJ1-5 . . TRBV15 CATSIRYNQPQHF TGTGCCACCAGCATCCGGTACAATCAGCCCCAGCATTTT
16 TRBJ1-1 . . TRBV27 CASSLTAGATNTEAFF TGTGCCAGCAGTTTAACGGCTGGGGCTACTAACACTGAAGCTTTCTTT
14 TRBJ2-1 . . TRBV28 CASSPGPQSDEQFF TGTGCCAGCAGCCCGGGACCGCAGTCCGATGAGCAGTTCTTC